Listed below are T cell receptor delta chains from one sample, sequenced in a study of Vδ1+ human thymocytes. TCRdb reanalyzed the multiplex PCR reads using CATT. The repertoire has some 25,000 delta-chain clones, 6% to 8% of them found once; the top ten carry about 1%. The sequenced sample consisted of Vdelta1+ gamma-delta thymocytes from the thymus. The receptors stem from a girl under three years old who had congenital heart surgery. Each CDR3 is given with its conserved first and last residue. A D gene is named only where the DNA matches it firmly. Part of the rows lack a size; the others show once, few, many or a class for expanded clones.

clone_size j_call v_call d_call cdr3_length cdr3_aa cdr3_nt
- TRDJ1 TRDV1 - 15 CALGELRSPTDKLIF TGTGCTCTTGGGGAACTAAGATCTCCCACCGATAAACTCATCTTT
- TRDJ1 TRDV1 TRDD3 19 CALGESACPGGAYTDKLIF TGTGCTCTTGGGGAATCAGCCTGCCCTGGGGGAGCGTACACCGATAAACTCATCTTT
few TRDJ1 TRDV1 - 19 CALGDSYYPTPGRTDKLIF TGTGCTCTTGGGGACTCCTACTATCCGACTCCTGGGAGAACCGATAAACTCATCTTT
few TRDJ1 TRDV1 TRDD2 17 CALGEPRPSLDTDKLIF TGTGCTCTTGGGGAACCTCGGCCTTCCTTAGACACCGATAAACTCATCTTT
few TRDJ1 TRDV1 TRDD3 20 CALGSPYWGASLLYTDKLIF TGTGCTCTTGGGTCCCCATACTGGGGGGCATCTCTTCTGTACACCGATAAACTCATCTTT
- TRDJ1 TRDV1 - 16 CALGVPTDNWAPKLIF TGTGCTCTTGGTGTTCCTACGGACAACTGGGCCCCAAAACTCATCTTT
few TRDJ1 TRDV1 TRDD3 23 CALGERGPSRGGIFPNAPDKPIF TGTGCTCTTGGGGAACGCGGTCCCAGTAGGGGGGGGATTTTCCCAAATGCTCCCGATAAACCCATCTTT
- TRDJ1 TRDV1 TRDD3 14 CALGFFGGYDKLIF TGTGCTCTTGGGTTTTTTGGGGGATACGATAAACTCATCTTT
few TRDJ1 TRDV1 TRDD3 18 CALGELPFQLGGTDKLIF TGTGCTCTTGGGGAACTCCCCTTCCAACTGGGGGGCACCGATAAACTCATCTTT
- TRDJ1 TRDV1 TRDD3 18 CALGESPPGGSHTDKLIF TGTGCTCTTGGGGAATCGCCACCTGGGGGATCGCACACCGATAAACTCATCTTT
- TRDJ1 TRAV29/DV5 TRDD3 17 CAASAAGGYANADKLIF TGTGCAGCAAGCGCGGCTGGGGGATACGCAAATGCCGATAAACTCATCTTC
- TRDJ1 TRDV1 TRDD3 17 CALGSQGDWGIPDKLIF TGTGCTCTTGGGAGCCAGGGGGACTGGGGGATCCCCGATAAACTCATCTTT
few TRDJ1 TRDV1 - 20 CALGEQETYIIPKSTDKLIF TGTGCTCTCGGGGAACAAGAGACCTACATTATACCCAAAAGCACCGATAAACTCATCTTT
few TRDJ1 TRDV1 - 20 CALGDPGGPTAFLYTDKLIF TGTGCTCTTGGGGACCCCGGAGGTCCTACGGCTTTTTTGTACACCGATAAACTCATCTTT
- TRDJ1 TRDV1 TRDD3 21 CALGKGGDTRRPILCTDKLIF TGTGCTCTTGGGAAAGGTGGGGATACGCGAAGGCCCATTCTCTGTACCGATAAACTCATCTTT
- TRDJ1 TRDV1 TRDD3 26 CALGNYPNHPGGCARLGGAGTDKLIF TGTGCTCTTGGGAACTATCCGAACCACCCTGGGGGATGCGCCAGGCTTGGCGGAGCTGGGACCGATAAACTCATCTTT
- TRDJ1 TRDV1 TRDD3 24 CALGEREGFRPYHWGIRGADKLIF TGTGCTCTTGGGGAAAGGGAAGGGTTCAGACCTTACCACTGGGGGATACGGGGCGCCGATAAACTCATCTTT
few TRDJ1 TRDV1 TRDD3 19 CALGESAHNRGYYTDKLIF TGTGCTCTTGGGGAATCGGCGCATAACCGGGGATATTACACCGATAAACTCATCTTT
- TRDJ1 TRDV2 TRDD3 16 CACDAYWGIRLDKLIF TGTGCCTGTGACGCCTACTGGGGGATACGCCTCGATAAACTCATCTTT
- TRDJ1 TRDV1 TRDD3 21 CALGYPRPRSGGYRYTDKLIF TGTGCTCTTGGATACCCGAGACCTAGGTCTGGGGGATACAGATACACCGATAAACTCATCTTT
few TRDJ1 TRDV1 TRDD2 25 CALGGSGVNSYGGTGGSHFTDKLIF TGTGCTCTTGGGGGCAGTGGGGTCAATTCCTACGGAGGTACCGGGGGTTCCCACTTCACCGATAAACTCATCTTT
few TRDJ1 TRDV1 TRDD3 16 CALGERSMGDTDKLIF TGTGCTCTTGGGGAAAGATCAATGGGGGATACCGATAAACTCATCTTT
- TRDJ1 TRDV1 TRDD3 16 CALGLQGGIQTDKLIF TGTGCTCTTGGGTTACAGGGGGGGATACAGACCGATAAACTCATCTTT
- TRDJ1 TRDV1 TRDD3 22 CALGEHSLRTGDLWGDTDKLIF TGTGCTCTTGGGGAACATTCCCTCCGTACTGGGGATCTATGGGGGGACACCGATAAACTCATCTTT
- TRDJ1 TRDV1 - 18 CALGETARDPPYTDKLIF TGTGCTCTTGGGGAAACGGCCCGGGACCCCCCATACACCGATAAACTCATCTTT
- TRDJ1 TRDV1 - 16 CALGELAGIWVDKLIF TGTGCTCTTGGGGAACTAGCGGGGATTTGGGTCGATAAACTCATCTTT
- TRDJ1 TRDV1 - 11 CALVWFDKLIF TGTGCTCTGGTATGGTTCGATAAACTCATCTTT
- TRDJ1 TRAV29/DV5 TRDD2 16 CAASEPSYVRLDKLIF TGTGCAGCAAGCGAACCTTCCTACGTTCGGCTCGATAAACTCATCTTT
few TRDJ1 TRDV1 - 19 CALGEYRRGGPMYTDKLIF TGTGCTCTTGGGGAATATCGTCGTGGGGGCCCCATGTACACCGATAAACTCATCTTT
few TRDJ1 TRDV1 TRDD3 19 CALGEDRHDATGGYGKLIF TGTGCTCTTGGGGAAGATCGGCATGACGCTACTGGGGGATATGGTAAACTCATCTTT
- TRDJ1 TRDV1 - 17 CALSELLDIRDTDKLIF TGTGCTCTTTCTGAGTTGTTGGATATTCGGGACACCGATAAACTCATCTTT
few TRDJ1 TRDV1 TRDD3 22 CALGERRISAVLGDGSPDKLIF TGTGCTCTTGGGGAACGTCGTATCAGCGCCGTACTGGGGGATGGTTCCCCCGATAAACTCATCTTT
- TRDJ1 TRDV1 - 20 CALGEPPPAFLAYWGYKLIF TGTGCTCTTGGGGAACCACCTCCGGCCTTCCTAGCGTACTGGGGATATAAACTCATCTTT
- TRDJ1 TRDV1 TRDD3 21 CALGLRHFLSYWGSLTDKLIF TGTGCTCTTGGGTTAAGACATTTCCTTTCGTACTGGGGGAGTCTCACCGATAAACTCATCTTT
medium-sized TRDJ1 TRDV2 TRDD3 15 CACDLLGVHTDKLIF TGTGCCTGTGACCTACTGGGGGTTCACACCGATAAACTCATCTTT
few TRDJ1 TRDV1 TRDD3 23 CALGESIPQPFTGGYSITDKLIF TGTGCTCTTGGGGAATCAATTCCCCAGCCCTTTACTGGGGGATACTCGATCACCGATAAACTCATCTTT
few TRDJ1 TRDV1 TRDD3 25 CALGESSIPTPDWGLLTPYTDKLIF TGTGCTCTTGGGGAGTCGTCAATTCCAACTCCGGACTGGGGGCTCTTAACCCCGTACACCGATAAACTCATCTTT
- TRDJ1 TRDV1 TRDD3 21 CALGPGPSRRIRHLYTDKLIF TGTGCTCTTGGGCCGGGGCCTTCTCGGAGGATACGCCACCTCTACACCGATAAACTCATCTTT
few TRDJ1 TRDV1 - 18 CALGERAHSARYTDKLIF TGTGCTCTTGGGGAACGAGCCCATTCCGCCCGGTACACCGATAAACTCATCTTT
few TRDJ1 TRDV1 TRDD3 21 CALGELFLSQYWGIYPDKLIF TGTGCTCTTGGGGAACTCTTTCTTTCGCAGTACTGGGGGATATACCCCGATAAACTCATCTTT
few TRDJ1 TRDV1 - 12 CALGYAADKPIF TGTGCTCTTGGTTATGCGGCCGATAAGCCCATCTTT
few TRDJ1 TRDV1 - 19 CALGGRTERDGLGPKGLIF TGTGCTCTTGGGGGCCGAACGGAGCGCGACGGCCTGGGTCCCAAGGGACTCATCTTT
few TRDJ1 TRDV1 TRDD2 18 CALGEAHLPTAYTDKLIF TGTGCTCTTGGGGAAGCCCACCTTCCTACAGCGTACACCGATAAACTCATCTTT
- TRDJ1 TRDV1 - 18 CALGETESLGDHTDKLIF TGTGCTCTTGGGGAAACTGAAAGTCTCGGGGACCACACCGATAAACTCATCTTT
few TRDJ1 TRDV1 - 23 CALGELKGPSCGGPQQYTDKLIF TGTGCTCTTGGGGAACTCAAAGGCCCTTCCTGCGGGGGACCACAGCAGTACACCGATAAACTCATCTTT
few TRDJ1 TRDV1 TRDD3 22 CALGESLWQISEPFTGGYGLIF TGTGCTCTTGGGGAATCGTTATGGCAGATATCAGAGCCCTTTACTGGGGGATACGGGCTCATCTTT
- TRDJ1 TRDV1 - 18 CALGNPPPLRGLIAKLIF TGTGCTCTTGGGAACCCCCCCCCTTTGAGGGGACTGATCGCTAAACTCATCTTT
- TRDJ1 TRDV1 TRDD3 22 CALGARLLLGDTRVQYTDKLIF TGTGCTCTTGGGGCCCGCCTTCTCCTGGGGGATACGCGTGTTCAGTACACCGATAAACTCATCTTT
medium-sized TRDJ1 TRDV2 TRDD3 16 CACAGGSYLYTDKLIF TGTGCCTGTGCTGGGGGATCTTATCTGTACACCGATAAACTCATCTTT
- TRDJ1 TRDV1 - 22 CALGPGPSLPTGGSPYTDKLIF TGTGCTCTTGGGCCCGGACCAAGCCTTCCTACTGGGGGATCCCCGTACACCGATAAACTCATCTTT
few TRDJ1 TRDV1 - 16 CALGEALGYRTDKLIF TGTGCTCTTGGGGAGGCCCTAGGATACCGAACCGATAAACTCATCTTT
- TRDJ1 TRDV1 TRDD2 19 CALGELSYPFAPMTDKLIF TGTGCTCTTGGGGAACTTTCCTACCCTTTCGCACCTATGACCGATAAACTCATCTTT
few TRDJ1 TRDV1 - 17 CALGKGLDPPTTDKLIF TGTGCTCTTGGGAAAGGTCTAGATCCCCCCACCACCGATAAACTCATCTTT
few TRDJ1 TRDV1 TRDD3 21 CALGELHHWGTPLPYTDKLIF TGTGCTCTTGGGGAACTTCACCACTGGGGGACTCCCCTTCCGTACACCGATAAACTCATCTTT
- TRDJ2 TRDV2 - 22 CACEWDLRGGQRGDALTAQLFF TGTGCCTGTGAGTGGGACCTACGAGGGGGTCAAAGGGGAGATGCTTTGACAGCACAACTCTTCTTT